These 17 T cell receptor beta chains originate from one sample sequenced in a study of spatial heterogeneity in lung cancer. General study points: It was found that expanded intratumoral alpha and beta TCR counts tracked tumor mutation counts.

Their target antigens are unknown. One entry per CDR3 protein, called by TCRdb with MiXCR from the 5' RACE reads. Of about 100,000 distinct CDR3 sequences detected, roughly 4.5% appear once; the ten largest clones hold 21%. Time point defined: sample taken at primary tumor resection. This material consisted of lung tumor tissue, taken at surgery. The receptors here all came from a male donor with early-stage non-small cell lung cancer.

Concerning this clonotype itself: The junction and the germline gene differ at one end; a read error may be behind it. The chain carries TRBV20-1 and TRBJ2-5; TRBD2 aligns across 12 bases. The CDR3 loop spans 13 amino acids. CDR1 and CDR2 (germline): DFQATT, SNEGSKA (reference sequence). The CDR3 region has the DNA TGCAGTCCTAGCGGGAGGGGGCAAGAGACCCAGTACTTC. Its translation: CSPSGRGQETQYF.

This clonotype was seen repeatedly, ten times or more. This chain links TRBV27 with TRBJ1-1; D uncertain. The CDR3 has 17 amino acids. The V gene lost 4 bases and the J gene lost 5 bases, with 23 bases spanning the gap. Germline V gene sequence: CDR1 MNHEY, CDR2 SMNVEV (reference sequence). CDR3 coding DNA: TGTGCCAGCAGTTCCCCTCGACTGTTAAACTACCGAACTGAAGCTTTCTTT. It specifies CASSSPRLLNYRTEAFF.

This clonotype was seen many times. This sequence joins TRBV10-3 and TRBJ2-4; no clear D. The CDR3 has 17 amino acids. V was clipped by 3 bases and J by 0 bases, with 15 bases between them. CDR1 and CDR2 from the germline V gene are ENHRY and SYGVKD. CDR3 bases: TGTGCCATCAGTGAAGAACAGAAAAGACTAGCCAAAAACATTCAGTACTTC. This codes for CAISEEQKRLAKNIQYF.

This clonotype has at least ten counts. V and J are TRBV3-1 and TRBJ1-4; perhaps TRBD1 as D (6 bases). The germline gives CDR1 LGHDT, CDR2 YNNKEL (reference sequence). V lost 2 bases and J 8 bases, leaving 12 bases between the germline ends. The CDR3 contains 14 residues. The CDR3: CASSQHGTIEKLFF. The CDR3 region has the DNA TGTGCCAGCAGCCAACATGGGACAATAGAAAAACTGTTTTTT.

The rearrangement joins TRBV7-2 to TRBJ2-3; no reliable D call. V dropped 1 base and J dropped 2 bases, with 10 bases sitting between them. The CDR3 loop spans 15 amino acids. In germline, CDR1 is SGHTA, CDR2 FQGNSA. CDR3 residues: CASSLVRMYTDTQYF. The CDR3, as DNA: TGTGCCAGCAGCTTAGTCCGTATGTACACAGATACGCAGTATTTT.

This clonotype was recorded many times. The V gene is TRBV6-6, the J gene TRBJ1-1; no firm D call. Trimming took 2 bases from V and 5 from J, leaving 9 bases between them. Looked up from germline, CDR1 is MNHNY and CDR2 is SVGAGI (reference sequence). CDR3 length: 13 amino acids. The CDR3 protein is CASSYSGYTEAFF. For the CDR3, the DNA is TGTGCCAGCAGTTACAGTGGTTATACTGAAGCTTTCTTT.

This clonotype was seen many times. V gene TRBV30 combines with J gene TRBJ2-5; TRBD1 is a possible D gene (6 bases). The V gene's germline CDR1 is GTSNPN and CDR2 SVGIG (reference sequence). Trimming left V 3 bases short and J 2 bases short, with 10 bases between. The CDR3 sequence is 13 residues long. For the CDR3, the DNA is TGTGCCTGGAGCCGGGACATACAAGAGACCCAGTACTTC. Its translation: CAWSRDIQETQYF.

Ten or more counts support this clonotype. V is TRBV28 and J is TRBJ2-2, with 7 bases that match TRBD1. V was clipped by 6 bases and J by 7 bases; unmatched bases: 8. CDR3 length: 14 amino acids. CDR1 MDHEN and CDR2 SYDVKM come from the germline V gene. The CDR3 reads CASRKGQNRGELFF. Written as DNA, the CDR3 is TGTGCCAGCAGAAAGGGACAGAACCGCGGGGAGCTGTTTTTT. The whole variable domain, filled in from reference TRBV28 and TRBJ2-2, reads DVKVTQSSRYLVKRTGEKVFLECVQDMDHENMFWYRQDPGLGLRLIYFSYDVKMKEKGDIPEGYSVSREKKERFSLILESASTNQTSMYLCASRKGQNRGELFFGEGSRLTVL.

This chain uses TRBV20-1 with TRBJ2-7; D remains ambiguous. Trimming removed 3 bases from V and 0 bases from J, with 12 bases in between. This CDR3 is built from 14 residues. Germline V gene data show CDR1 as DFQATT and CDR2 as SNEGSKA (reference sequence). The CDR3 sequence: CSASLWQSSYEQYF. The CDR3 DNA sequence: TGCAGTGCTAGTCTTTGGCAGAGCTCCTACGAGCAGTACTTC.

This clonotype was detected only a few times. V gene TRBV2 combines with J gene TRBJ2-1; 7 bases agree with TRBD2. Losses at the gene ends were 1 base for V and 8 bases for J; bases not matched to a gene: 8. Germline CDR1 reads SNHLY; CDR2 reads FYNNEI. The length of the CDR3 is 15 residues. The CDR3 coding sequence is TGTGCCAGCAGTGAAGTGGGGACTAACAACGATGAGCAGTTCTTC. Amino acid sequence: CASSEVGTNNDEQFF.

This clonotype was detected many times. The chain couples TRBV13 to TRBJ2-1; 7 bases are shared with TRBD2. V lost 3 bases and J lost 0; bases outside the gene matches: 5. The germline gives CDR1 PRHDT, CDR2 FYEKMQ (reference sequence). The CDR3 runs 16 residues. The CDR3, as DNA: TGTGCCAGCAGCTTCGCGGGAGCCCACTCCTACAATGAGCAGTTCTTC. Protein product: CASSFAGAHSYNEQFF.

Many counts were recorded for this clonotype. CDR3 coding DNA: TGTGCCAGCAGCTTAAGAAAGGCGGGAGGGAGGGCTCCAGATACGCAGTATTTT. Residues: CASSLRKAGGRAPDTQYF. The rearrangement links TRBV7-6 to TRBJ2-3, with TRBD2 matching 9 bases. The germline V gene has CDR1 SGHVS and CDR2 FNYEAQ. The V gene end was trimmed by 2 bases and the J gene end by 4 bases; junction bases not matched to a gene: 13. CDR3 size: 18 residues.

This clonotype was seen at least ten times. The chain couples TRBV10-3 to TRBJ2-2, with D perhaps TRBD2 (5 bases). V lost 6 bases to trimming and J lost 2 bases, with 7 bases between them. Germline CDR1 is ENHRY and CDR2 is SYGVKD. The CDR3 consists of 13 residues. The CDR3 sequence: CAIRDFNTGELFF. The CDR3 coding sequence is TGTGCCATCAGGGACTTTAACACCGGGGAGCTGTTTTTT.

This clonotype was found many times. The chain uses TRBV6-6 and TRBJ2-1, with no clear D. In germline, CDR1 is MNHNY, CDR2 SVGAGI (reference sequence). The CDR3 consists of 11 residues. The V gene lost 7 bases and the J gene lost 6 bases, with 7 bases spanning the gap. The CDR3 sequence: CASTTRNEQFF. CDR3 in DNA: TGTGCCAGCACCACACGCAATGAGCAGTTCTTC.

This clonotype was recorded many times. The chain combines TRBV20-1 with TRBJ1-1; a possible D gene is TRBD1 (5 bases). Trimming removed 0 bases at V and 4 bases at J, with 15 bases between. From germline, CDR1 is DFQATT and CDR2 SNEGSKA (reference sequence). The CDR3 runs to 15 residues. CDR3 loop: CSARDEGGETTEAFF. In DNA, the CDR3 is TGCAGTGCTAGAGATGAGGGAGGGGAGACCACTGAAGCTTTCTTT.

The chain couples TRBV27 to TRBJ2-1; 7 nucleotides match TRBD2. The CDR3 totals 13 residues. CDR1 and CDR2 (germline): MNHEY, SMNVEV (reference sequence). After removal of 5 bases from V and 9 bases from J, the junction contained 7 bases not matched to a gene. CDR3 sequence (DNA): TGTGCCAGCAGTCCGGGGGGACGTAGTGAGCAGTTCTTC. Residues: CASSPGGRSEQFF.

This clonotype has ten or more counts. The genes are TRBV14 and TRBJ2-1; no definite D call. Per germline, CDR1 SGHDN and CDR2 FVKESK. Trimming stripped 6 bases from V and 5 bases from J, with 17 bases between. The CDR3 sequence is 15 residues long. In nucleotides, the CDR3 is TGTGCCAGCAGACCTTCTTGGGGTGAAAACAATGAGCAGTTCTTC. The encoded protein is CASRPSWGENNEQFF.